The source of this T cell receptor beta chain is a study of T cell repertoires in cytomegalovirus infection. Remarks on this clonotype: Its target is not known.

TCRdb reprocessed the reads via MiXCR and lists one record per CDR3 protein. In the table there are hundreds of thousands of distinct CDR3 sequences, about 42% of which are singletons. CDR3 length: 14 residues. Trimming removed 6 bases at V and 2 bases at J, with 13 bases between. The germline V gene encodes CDR1 MNHEY and CDR2 SMNVEV (reference sequence). This sequence originates from a human donor in good health (CMV status not recorded). Some clones in this sample may be carry-over from other donors' samples. The source material was cultured PBMCs, sampled from culture after CMV antigen stimulation. V gene TRBV27 combines with J gene TRBJ2-5; D is unresolved. As DNA, the CDR3 is TGTGCCAGCAGCCCGCGAGGCAGTCAAGAGACCCAGTACTTC. It codes for CASSPRGSQETQYF.